One and the same sample provided the 12 T cell receptor beta chains below, sequenced in a study of T cell responses to AZD1222 COVID-19 vaccine. Libraries were prepared by immunoSEQ multiplex PCR; TCRdb keeps only in-frame clonotypes and omits some of them. The sample lists 110,000 or so clones, approximately 92% occurring once. This specimen was peripheral blood, taken 28 days after the second dose of the MenACWY control vaccine. These receptors all stem from an adult who received the MenACWY meningococcal vaccine as a control.

This clone turned up a few times. This chain joins TRBV4-2 and TRBJ1-5, with 9 bases fitting TRBD1. CDR3 length equals 14 residues. With V trimmed by 8 bases and J by 4 bases, 6 bases remained unmatched. CDR1 is LGHNA and CDR2 is YNFKEQ in the germline V gene. CDR3 bases: TGTGCCAGCCGATCGACAGGGGGGAATCAGCCCCAGCATTTT. This gives the protein CASRSTGGNQPQHF.

The chain joins TRBV11-3 to TRBJ2-2; D remains ambiguous. V was cut by 3 bases and J by 3 bases, with 20 bases left in between. The CDR3 extends over 18 amino acids. The germline V gene has CDR1 SGHNT and CDR2 YENEEA. The CDR3 sequence: CASSFQNSSSIYTGELFF. The CDR3 DNA follows: TGTGCCAGCAGCTTCCAGAACAGCTCATCAATTTACACCGGGGAGCTGTTTTTT.

The CDR3 spells CASSIDREGYNEQFF. The CDR3 coding sequence is TGTGCCAGCAGTATAGACAGGGAGGGCTACAATGAGCAGTTCTTC. The V call is TRBV28, the J call TRBJ2-1; D possibly uses TRBD1 or TRBD2 (7 bases each). Germline V gene data show CDR1 as MDHEN and CDR2 as SYDVKM. The CDR3 spans 15 residues. The ends were cut back, 5 bases at V and 3 bases at J, with 14 bases in the middle.

V gene TRBV28 combines with J gene TRBJ2-4; TRBD2 matches 7 bases. CDR3 length: 19 residues. J lost 8 bases, V lost 1 base, and 20 bases had no gene match. Per germline, CDR1 MDHEN and CDR2 SYDVKM. The CDR3, as DNA: TGTGCCAGCAGTTTATCGCTGAACTGGACACAGCCGCTAGCGGACATTCAGTACTTC. Its protein product is CASSLSLNWTQPLADIQYF.

CDR3 residues: CASSLEGLPSSGNTIYF. CDR3 coding DNA: TGTGCCAGCAGCTTAGAGGGGCTTCCGAGCTCTGGAAACACCATATATTTT. The J gene is TRBJ1-3, the V gene TRBV11-2; D possibly corresponds to TRBD1 (5 bases). Trimming removed 0 bases from V and 0 bases from J, with 12 bases in between. Germline V gives CDR1 SGHAT, CDR2 FQNNGV. This CDR3 contains 17 residues.

V usage is TRBV13 and J usage is TRBJ2-7; D is possibly TRBD2 (5 bases). CDR3 size: 14 residues. Germline V gene lookup returns CDR1 PRHDT and CDR2 FYEKMQ (reference sequence). V lost 5 bases and J lost 1, with 12 bases in between. The DNA of the CDR3 is TGTGCCAGCAGCGCCGGGATTCCATCCTACGAGCAGTACTTC. Its translation: CASSAGIPSYEQYF. The complete variable domain, with remaining parts taken from reference TRBV13 and TRBJ2-7, reads AAGVIQSPRHLIKEKRETATLKCYPIPRHDTVYWYQQGPGQDPQFLISFYEKMQSDKGSIPDRFSAQQFSDYHSELNMSSLELGDSALYFCASSAGIPSYEQYFGPGTRLTVT.

DNA for the CDR3: TGTGCCAGCAGCTTAGTGCGGGTCAGGGGTGCCAAAAACATTCAGTACTTC. This encodes CASSLVRVRGAKNIQYF. The V call is TRBV7-2, the J call TRBJ2-4, with a weak D call TRBD1 (6 bases). Germline-derived CDR1 and CDR2 are SGHTA and FQGNSA. The germline V and J ends were trimmed by 1 base and 1 base, with 14 bases remaining between them. The CDR3 has 17 amino acids. The entire variable domain, with the rest obtained from reference TRBV7-2 and TRBJ2-4, is as follows: GAGVSQSPSNKVTEKGKDVELRCDPISGHTALYWYRQSLGQGLEFLIYFQGNSAPDKSGLPSDRFSAERTGGSVSTLTIQRTQQEDSAVYLCASSLVRVRGAKNIQYFGAGTRLSVL.

The chain carries TRBV9 and TRBJ2-3; D is undetermined. The V end was cut by 3 bases, the J end by 0 bases, with 8 bases between. Germline V gene data show CDR1 as SGDLS and CDR2 as YYNGEE. The length of the CDR3 is 14 residues. The CDR3 is CASSDNLSTDTQYF. CDR3 DNA: TGTGCCAGCAGCGACAACCTCAGCACAGATACGCAGTATTTT.

The V and J genes are TRBV5-1 and TRBJ2-5; 7 positions agree with TRBD1. This CDR3 has 15 residues. J gave up 2 bases and V 4 bases, and 8 bases lay outside the gene matches. Germline CDR1 SGHRS, CDR2 YFSETQ. CDR3 sequence reads: CASSRSTGLQETQYF. The CDR3 bases are TGCGCCAGCAGCAGGTCGACAGGGCTTCAAGAGACCCAGTACTTC. The full variable domain, in which reference TRBV5-1 and TRBJ2-5 provide the parts outside the CDR3, is KAGVTQTPRYLIKTRGQQVTLSCSPISGHRSVSWYQQTPGQGLQFLFEYFSETQRNKGNFPGRFSGRQFSNSRSEMNVSTLELGDSALYLCASSRSTGLQETQYFGPGTRLLVL.

The CDR3 region has the DNA TGTGCCAGCAGCTCCTATATAACCGGGACCGTCTACGAGCAGTACTTC. Amino acids: CASSSYITGTVYEQYF. The V and J genes are TRBV7-9 and TRBJ2-7; either TRBD1 or TRBD2 may fit D (5 bases each). Germline V gene lookup returns CDR1 SEHNR and CDR2 FQNEAQ (reference sequence). The CDR3 loop spans 16 amino acids. The V gene lost 4 bases and the J gene lost 3 bases, with 19 bases spanning the gap.

CDR3 sequence reads: CASSLDRLGKETQYF. The CDR3, as DNA: TGTGCCAGCAGCTTAGACAGACTAGGCAAAGAGACCCAGTACTTC. V and J are TRBV7-9 and TRBJ2-5, with a tentative D call TRBD2 (6 bases). The germline V gene has CDR1 SEHNR and CDR2 FQNEAQ (reference sequence). The CDR3 totals 15 residues. V was clipped by 1 base and J by 3 bases, with 12 bases between them.

The chain employs TRBV6-5 and TRBJ1-2; 7 nucleotides agree with TRBD1. Per germline, CDR1 MNHEY and CDR2 SVGAGI. The junction had 5 bases not matched to a gene; V was cut back by 2 bases and J by 8 bases. This CDR3 comprises 13 residues. CDR3 protein: CASSYRQGTGYTF. The DNA of the CDR3 is TGTGCCAGCAGTTACCGACAGGGAACCGGCTACACCTTC.